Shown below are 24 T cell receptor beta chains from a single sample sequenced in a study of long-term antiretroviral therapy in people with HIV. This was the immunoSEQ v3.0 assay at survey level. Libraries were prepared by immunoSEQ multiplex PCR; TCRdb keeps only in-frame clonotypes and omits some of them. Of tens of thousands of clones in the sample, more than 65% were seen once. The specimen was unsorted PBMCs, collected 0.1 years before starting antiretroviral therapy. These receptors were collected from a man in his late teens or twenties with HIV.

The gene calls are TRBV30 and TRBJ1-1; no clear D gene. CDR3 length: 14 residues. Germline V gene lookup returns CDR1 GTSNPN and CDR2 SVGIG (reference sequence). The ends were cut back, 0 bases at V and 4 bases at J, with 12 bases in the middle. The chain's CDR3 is CAWSVVGWGTEAFF. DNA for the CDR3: TGTGCCTGGAGTGTAGTAGGTTGGGGCACTGAAGCTTTCTTT.

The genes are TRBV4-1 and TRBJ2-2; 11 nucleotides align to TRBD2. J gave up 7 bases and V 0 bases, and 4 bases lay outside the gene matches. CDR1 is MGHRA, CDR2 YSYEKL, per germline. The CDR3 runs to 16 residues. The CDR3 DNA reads TGCGCCAGCAGCCAAGATAGCGGGGGGGCGAACGGGGAGCTGTTTTTT. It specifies CASSQDSGGANGELFF.

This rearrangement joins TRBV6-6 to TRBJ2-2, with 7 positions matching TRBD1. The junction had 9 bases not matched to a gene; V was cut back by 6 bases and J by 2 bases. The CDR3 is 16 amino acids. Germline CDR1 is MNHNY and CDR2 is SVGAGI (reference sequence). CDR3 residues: CASRTQGVVNTGELFF. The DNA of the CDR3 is TGTGCCAGCAGAACCCAGGGGGTCGTAAACACCGGGGAGCTGTTTTTT.

Here the CDR3 DNA reads TGTGCCAGCAGCTTAGTACAGATGAACACTGAAGCTTTCTTT. Its translation: CASSLVQMNTEAFF. The chain couples TRBV7-2 to TRBJ1-1; D gene ambiguous. Germline lookup yields CDR1 SGHTA and CDR2 FQGNSA. With 1 base removed from V and 0 bases from J, the gap between germline ends came to 6 bases. The length of the CDR3 is 14 residues.

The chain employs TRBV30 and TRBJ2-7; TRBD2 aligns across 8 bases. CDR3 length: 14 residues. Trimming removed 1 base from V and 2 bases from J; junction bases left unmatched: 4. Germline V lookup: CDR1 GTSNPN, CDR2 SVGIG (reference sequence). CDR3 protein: CAWSAPGLAYEQYF. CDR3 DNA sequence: TGTGCCTGGAGTGCACCGGGACTAGCCTACGAGCAGTACTTC.

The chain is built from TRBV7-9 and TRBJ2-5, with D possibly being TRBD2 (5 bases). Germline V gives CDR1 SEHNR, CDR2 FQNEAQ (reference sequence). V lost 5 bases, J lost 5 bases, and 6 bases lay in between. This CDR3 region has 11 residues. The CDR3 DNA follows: TGTGCCAGCAGCCCGGGGGAGACCCAGTACTTC. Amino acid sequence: CASSPGETQYF. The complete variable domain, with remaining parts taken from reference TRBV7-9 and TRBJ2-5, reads DTGVSQNPRHKITKRGQNVTFRCDPISEHNRLYWYRQTLGQGPEFLTYFQNEAQLEKSRLLSDRFSAERPKGSFSTLEIQRTEQGDSAMYLCASSPGETQYFGPGTRLLVL.

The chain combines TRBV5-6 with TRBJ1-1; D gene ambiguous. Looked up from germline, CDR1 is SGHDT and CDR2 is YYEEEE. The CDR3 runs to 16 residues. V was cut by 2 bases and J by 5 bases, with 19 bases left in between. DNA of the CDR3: TGTGCCAGCAGCTTAGACAACCGCAGGCGGGATACTGAAGCTTTCTTT. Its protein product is CASSLDNRRRDTEAFF. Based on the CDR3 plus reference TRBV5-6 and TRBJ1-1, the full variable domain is DAGVTQSPTHLIKTRGQQVTLRCSPKSGHDTVSWYQQALGQGPQFIFQYYEEEERQRGNFPDRFSGHQFPNYSSELNVNALLLGDSALYLCASSLDNRRRDTEAFFGQGTRLTVV.

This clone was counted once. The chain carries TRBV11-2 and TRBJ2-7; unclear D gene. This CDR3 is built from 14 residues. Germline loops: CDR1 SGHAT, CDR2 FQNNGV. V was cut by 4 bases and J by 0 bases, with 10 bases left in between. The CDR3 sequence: CASSSSRASYEQYF. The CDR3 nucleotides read TGTGCCAGCAGCTCCAGTAGGGCCTCCTACGAGCAGTACTTC.

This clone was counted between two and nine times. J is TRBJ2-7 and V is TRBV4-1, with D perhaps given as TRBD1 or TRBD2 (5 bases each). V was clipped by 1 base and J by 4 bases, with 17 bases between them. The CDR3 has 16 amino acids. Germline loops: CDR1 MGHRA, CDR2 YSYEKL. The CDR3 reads CASSQASTGRGYEQYF. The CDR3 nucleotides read TGCGCCAGCAGCCAAGCTTCCACGGGACGGGGATACGAGCAGTACTTC.

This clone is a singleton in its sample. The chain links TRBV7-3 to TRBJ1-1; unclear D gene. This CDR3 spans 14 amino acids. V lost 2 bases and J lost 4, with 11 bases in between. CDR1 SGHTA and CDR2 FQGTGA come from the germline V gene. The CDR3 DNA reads TGTGCCAGCAGCTTATCGGGATGGGGCACTGAAGCTTTCTTT. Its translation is CASSLSGWGTEAFF.

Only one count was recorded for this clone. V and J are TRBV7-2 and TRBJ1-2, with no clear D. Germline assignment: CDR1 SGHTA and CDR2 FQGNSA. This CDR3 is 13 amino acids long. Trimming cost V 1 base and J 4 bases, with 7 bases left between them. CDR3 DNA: TGTGCCAGCAGCTTAGATCGGATCTATGGCTACACCTTC. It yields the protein CASSLDRIYGYTF.

The CDR3 protein is CASRAYPGQIQFF. As DNA, the CDR3 is TGTGCCAGCAGAGCCTATCCGGGACAAATACAGTTCTTC. The V gene is TRBV6-4, the J gene TRBJ2-1; TRBD1 is a possible D gene (6 bases). Germline lookup yields CDR1 MRHNA and CDR2 SNTAGT. The CDR3 length is 13 residues. V lost 6 bases, J lost 13 bases, and 19 bases lay in between.

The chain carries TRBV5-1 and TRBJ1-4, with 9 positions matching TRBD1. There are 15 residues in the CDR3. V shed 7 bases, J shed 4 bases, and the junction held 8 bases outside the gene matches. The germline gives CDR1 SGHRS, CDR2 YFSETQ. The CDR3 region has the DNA TGCGCCAGCCGGTGGACAGGGGCCAGTAATGAAAAACTGTTTTTT. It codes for CASRWTGASNEKLFF.

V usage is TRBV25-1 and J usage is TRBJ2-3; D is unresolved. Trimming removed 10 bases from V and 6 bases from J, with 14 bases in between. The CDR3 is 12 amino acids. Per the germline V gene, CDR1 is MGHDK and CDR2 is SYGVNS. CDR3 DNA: TGTGCCACAAGCATATACCCGGATACGCAGTATTTT. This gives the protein CATSIYPDTQYF.

CDR3 DNA: TGTGCCAGTAGTATAGAAATGACAGGGATGAATGGCTACACCTTC. This encodes CASSIEMTGMNGYTF. This chain connects TRBV19 to TRBJ1-2, with TRBD1 matching over 7 bases. V dropped 0 bases and J dropped 6; count of bases not matched to a gene: 7. The CDR3 sequence is 15 residues long. Germline CDR1 and CDR2: LNHDA and SQIVND (reference sequence).

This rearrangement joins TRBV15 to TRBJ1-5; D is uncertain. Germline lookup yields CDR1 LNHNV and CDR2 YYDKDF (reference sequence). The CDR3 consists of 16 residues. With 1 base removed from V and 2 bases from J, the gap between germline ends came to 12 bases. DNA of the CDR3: TGTGCCACCAGCAGAGGTGAAGGACCGCGCAATCAGCCCCAGCATTTT. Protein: CATSRGEGPRNQPQHF. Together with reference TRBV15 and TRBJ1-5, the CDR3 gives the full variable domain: DAMVIQNPRYQVTQFGKPVTLSCSQTLNHNVMYWYQQKSSQAPKLLFHYYDKDFNNEADTPDNFQSRRPNTSFCFLDIRSPGLGDTAMYLCATSRGEGPRNQPQHFGDGTRLSIL.

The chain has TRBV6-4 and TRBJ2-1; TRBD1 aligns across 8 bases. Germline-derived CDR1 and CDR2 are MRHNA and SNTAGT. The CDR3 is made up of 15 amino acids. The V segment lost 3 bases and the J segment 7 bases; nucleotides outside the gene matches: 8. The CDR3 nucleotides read TGTGCCAGCAGTGAGGACAGGGCCTTCCTAAATGAGCAGTTCTTC. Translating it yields CASSEDRAFLNEQFF.

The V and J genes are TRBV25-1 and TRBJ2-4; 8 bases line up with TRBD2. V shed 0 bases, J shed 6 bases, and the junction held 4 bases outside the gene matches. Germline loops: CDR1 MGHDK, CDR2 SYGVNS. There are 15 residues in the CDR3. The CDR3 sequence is CASSEYSSGLNIQYF. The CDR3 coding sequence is TGTGCCAGCAGTGAATATTCTAGCGGGTTAAACATTCAGTACTTC.

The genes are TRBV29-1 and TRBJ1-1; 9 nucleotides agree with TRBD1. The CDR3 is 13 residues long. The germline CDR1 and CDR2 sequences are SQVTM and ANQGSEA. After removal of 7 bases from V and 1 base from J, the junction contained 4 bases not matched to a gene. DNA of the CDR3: TGCAGCGGTGGACAGGGGCCGAACACTGAAGCTTTCTTT. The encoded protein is CSGGQGPNTEAFF.

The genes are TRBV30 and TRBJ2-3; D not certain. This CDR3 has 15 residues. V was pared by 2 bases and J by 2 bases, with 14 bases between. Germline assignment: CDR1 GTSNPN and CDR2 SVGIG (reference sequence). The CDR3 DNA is TGTGCCTGGAGTCCCTGGACCCGAAACACAGATACGCAGTATTTT. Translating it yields CAWSPWTRNTDTQYF.

CDR3 loop: CASSVALGTGSEAFF. The CDR3 region has the DNA TGTGCCAGCAGCGTAGCCCTGGGGACAGGGTCTGAAGCTTTCTTT. This sequence joins TRBV9 and TRBJ1-1, with 9 positions matching TRBD1. Looked up from germline, CDR1 is SGDLS and CDR2 is YYNGEE. The CDR3 is 15 amino acids. The J segment lost 6 bases and the V segment lost 0 bases, leaving 6 bases of the junction unmatched.

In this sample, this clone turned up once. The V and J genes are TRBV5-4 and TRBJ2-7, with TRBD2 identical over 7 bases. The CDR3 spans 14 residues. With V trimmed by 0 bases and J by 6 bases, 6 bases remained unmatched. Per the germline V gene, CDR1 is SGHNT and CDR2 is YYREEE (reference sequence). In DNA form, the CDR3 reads TGTGCCAGCAGCTTGGAGGGCGGGGGACGCGAGCAGTACTTC. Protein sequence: CASSLEGGGREQYF.

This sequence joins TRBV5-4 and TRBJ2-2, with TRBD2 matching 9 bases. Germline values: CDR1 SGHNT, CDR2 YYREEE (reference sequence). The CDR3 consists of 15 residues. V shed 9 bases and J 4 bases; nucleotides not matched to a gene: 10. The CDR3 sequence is CATGAPTSGTGELFF. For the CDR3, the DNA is TGTGCCACTGGGGCCCCGACTAGCGGCACCGGGGAGCTGTTTTTT. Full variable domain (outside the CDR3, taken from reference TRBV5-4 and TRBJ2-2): ETGVTQSPTHLIKTRGQQVTLRCSSQSGHNTVSWYQQALGQGPQFIFQYYREEENGRGNFPPRFSGLQFPNYSSELNVNALELDDSALYLCATGAPTSGTGELFFGEGSRLTVL.

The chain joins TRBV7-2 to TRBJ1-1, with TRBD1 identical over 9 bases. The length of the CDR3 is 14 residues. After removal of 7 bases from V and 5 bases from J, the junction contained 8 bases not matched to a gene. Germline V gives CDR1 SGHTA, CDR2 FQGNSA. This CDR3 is CASTRQGVRTEAFF. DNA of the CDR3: TGTGCCAGCACCCGACAGGGGGTAAGGACTGAAGCTTTCTTT.